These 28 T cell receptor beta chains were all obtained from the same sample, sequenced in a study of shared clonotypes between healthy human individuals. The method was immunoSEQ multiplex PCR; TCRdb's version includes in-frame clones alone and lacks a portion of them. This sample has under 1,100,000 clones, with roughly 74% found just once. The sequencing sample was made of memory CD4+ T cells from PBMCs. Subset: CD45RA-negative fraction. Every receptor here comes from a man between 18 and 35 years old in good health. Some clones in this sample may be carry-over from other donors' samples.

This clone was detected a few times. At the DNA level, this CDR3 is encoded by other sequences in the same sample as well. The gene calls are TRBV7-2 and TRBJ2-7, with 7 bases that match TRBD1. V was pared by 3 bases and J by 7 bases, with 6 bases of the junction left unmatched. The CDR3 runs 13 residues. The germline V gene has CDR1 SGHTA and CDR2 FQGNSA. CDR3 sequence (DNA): TGTGCCAGCAGCTTTGACAGGGTGGGGGAGCAGTACTTC. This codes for CASSFDRVGEQYF.

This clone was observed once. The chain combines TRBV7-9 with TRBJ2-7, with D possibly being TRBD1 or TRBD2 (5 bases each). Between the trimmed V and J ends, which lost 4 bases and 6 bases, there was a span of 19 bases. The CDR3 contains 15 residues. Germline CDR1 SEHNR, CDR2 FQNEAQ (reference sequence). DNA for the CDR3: TGTGCCAGCAGCTCACCGGGACGGTCAAGATTCGAGCAGTACTTC. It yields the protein CASSSPGRSRFEQYF. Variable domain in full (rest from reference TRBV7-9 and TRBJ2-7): DTGVSQNPRHKITKRGQNVTFRCDPISEHNRLYWYRQTLGQGPEFLTYFQNEAQLEKSRLLSDRFSAERPKGSFSTLEIQRTEQGDSAMYLCASSSPGRSRFEQYFGPGTRLTVT.

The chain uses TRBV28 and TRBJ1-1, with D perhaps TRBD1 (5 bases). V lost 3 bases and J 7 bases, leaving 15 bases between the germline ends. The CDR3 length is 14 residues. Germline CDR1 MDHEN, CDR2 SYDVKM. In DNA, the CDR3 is TGTGCCAGCAGTTTGCGTGCAGGGCGAAGTGAAGCTTTCTTT. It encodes CASSLRAGRSEAFF.

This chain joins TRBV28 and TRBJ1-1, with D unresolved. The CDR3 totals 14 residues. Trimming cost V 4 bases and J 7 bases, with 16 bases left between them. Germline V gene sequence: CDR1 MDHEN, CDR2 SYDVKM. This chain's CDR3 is CASSSPGLDIEAFF. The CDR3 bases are TGTGCCAGCAGTTCCCCAGGACTAGACATTGAAGCTTTCTTT.

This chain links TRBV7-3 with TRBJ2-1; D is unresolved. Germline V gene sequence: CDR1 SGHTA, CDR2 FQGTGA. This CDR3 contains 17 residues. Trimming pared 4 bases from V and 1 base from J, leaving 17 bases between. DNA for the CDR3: TGTGCCAGCAGCTCTCAGCCCGGACGTAGGTCCTACAATGAGCAGTTCTTC. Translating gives CASSSQPGRRSYNEQFF.

As DNA, the CDR3 is TGTGCCAGCAGCTTAGATCCTAGCAGCTACGAGCAGTACTTC. Translation: CASSLDPSSYEQYF. The chain couples TRBV11-3 to TRBJ2-7, with D tentatively TRBD2 (5 bases). Germline CDR1 reads SGHNT; CDR2 reads YENEEA. This CDR3 spans 14 amino acids. The germline V and J ends were trimmed by 0 bases and 3 bases, with 9 bases remaining between them.

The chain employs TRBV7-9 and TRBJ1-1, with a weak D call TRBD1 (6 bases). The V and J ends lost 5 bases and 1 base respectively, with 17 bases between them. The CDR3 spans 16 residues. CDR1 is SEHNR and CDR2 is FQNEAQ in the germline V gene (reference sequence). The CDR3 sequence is CASSLIGGRQNTEAFF. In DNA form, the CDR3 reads TGTGCCAGCAGCCTAATTGGGGGCAGGCAGAACACTGAAGCTTTCTTT.

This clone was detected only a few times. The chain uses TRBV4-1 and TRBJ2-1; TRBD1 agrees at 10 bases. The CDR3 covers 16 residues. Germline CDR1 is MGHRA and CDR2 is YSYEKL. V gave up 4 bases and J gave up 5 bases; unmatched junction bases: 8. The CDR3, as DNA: TGCGCCAGCAGCCGCTACTCGGACAGGGGGAACAATGAGCAGTTCTTC. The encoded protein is CASSRYSDRGNNEQFF.

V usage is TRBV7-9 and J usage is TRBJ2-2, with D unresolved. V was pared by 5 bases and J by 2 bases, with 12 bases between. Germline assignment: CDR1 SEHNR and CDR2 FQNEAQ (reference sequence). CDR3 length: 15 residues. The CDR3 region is CASSPVRLNTGELFF. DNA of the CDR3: TGTGCCAGCAGCCCCGTCCGACTTAACACCGGGGAGCTGTTTTTT.

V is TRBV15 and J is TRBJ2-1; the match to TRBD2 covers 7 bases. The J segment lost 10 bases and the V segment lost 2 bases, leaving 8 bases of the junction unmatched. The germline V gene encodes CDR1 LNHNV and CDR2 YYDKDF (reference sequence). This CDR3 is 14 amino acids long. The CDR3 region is CATSRPNREAEQFF. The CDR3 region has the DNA TGTGCCACCAGCAGACCAAACCGGGAGGCAGAGCAGTTCTTC.

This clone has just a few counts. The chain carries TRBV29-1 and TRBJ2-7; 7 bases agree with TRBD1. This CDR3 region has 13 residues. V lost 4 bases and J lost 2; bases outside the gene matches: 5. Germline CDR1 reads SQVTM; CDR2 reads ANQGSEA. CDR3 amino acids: CSVGGQLAYEQYF. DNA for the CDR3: TGCAGCGTTGGGGGACAGCTGGCCTACGAGCAGTACTTC.

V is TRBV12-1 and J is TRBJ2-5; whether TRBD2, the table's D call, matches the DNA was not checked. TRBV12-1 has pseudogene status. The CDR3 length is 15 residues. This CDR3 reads CASSYIRTGEETQYF. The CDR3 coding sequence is TGTGCCAGCAGCTACATTCGGACGGGGGAGGAGACCCAGTACTTC.

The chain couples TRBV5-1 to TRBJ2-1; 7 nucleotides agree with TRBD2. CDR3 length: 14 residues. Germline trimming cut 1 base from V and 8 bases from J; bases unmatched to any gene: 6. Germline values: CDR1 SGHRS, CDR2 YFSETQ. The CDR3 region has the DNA TGCGCCAGCAGCTTGTCCGGGGGGAGCGATGAGCAGTTCTTC. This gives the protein CASSLSGGSDEQFF.

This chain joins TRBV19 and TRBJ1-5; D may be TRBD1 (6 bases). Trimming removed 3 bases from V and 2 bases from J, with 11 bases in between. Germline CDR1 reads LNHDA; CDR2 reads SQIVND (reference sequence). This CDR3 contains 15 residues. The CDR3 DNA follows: TGTGCCAGTAGTATCGTAGGGGGTGGCAATCAGCCCCAGCATTTT. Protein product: CASSIVGGGNQPQHF.

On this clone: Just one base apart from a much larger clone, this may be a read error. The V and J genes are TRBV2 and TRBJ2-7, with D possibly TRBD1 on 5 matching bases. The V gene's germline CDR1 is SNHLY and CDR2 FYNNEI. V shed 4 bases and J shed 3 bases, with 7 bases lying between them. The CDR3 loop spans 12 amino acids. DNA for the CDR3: TGTGCCAGCAGTGGACAGAGCTACGAGCAGTACTTC. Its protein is CASSGQSYEQYF.

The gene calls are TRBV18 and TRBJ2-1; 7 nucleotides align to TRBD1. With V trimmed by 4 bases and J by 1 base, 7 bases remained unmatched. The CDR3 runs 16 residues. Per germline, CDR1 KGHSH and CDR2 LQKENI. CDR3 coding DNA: TGTGCCAGCTCACGAAATCCGGGACAGTCCTACAATGAGCAGTTCTTC. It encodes CASSRNPGQSYNEQFF.

CDR3 in DNA: TGTGCCAGCAGCTTAGACGGACAGGGGTACGAGCAGTACTTC. Protein: CASSLDGQGYEQYF. V is TRBV7-9 and J is TRBJ2-7, with 9 bases that match TRBD1. J lost 4 bases, V lost 1 base, and 2 bases had no gene match. Looked up from germline, CDR1 is SEHNR and CDR2 is FQNEAQ (reference sequence). This CDR3 contains 14 residues.

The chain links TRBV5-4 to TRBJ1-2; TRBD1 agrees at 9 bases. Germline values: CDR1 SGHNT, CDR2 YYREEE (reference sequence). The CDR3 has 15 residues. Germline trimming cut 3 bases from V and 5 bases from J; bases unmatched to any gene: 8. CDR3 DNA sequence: TGTGCCAGCAGCTATCGACAGGGGGAGGGTTATGGCTACACCTTC. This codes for CASSYRQGEGYGYTF.

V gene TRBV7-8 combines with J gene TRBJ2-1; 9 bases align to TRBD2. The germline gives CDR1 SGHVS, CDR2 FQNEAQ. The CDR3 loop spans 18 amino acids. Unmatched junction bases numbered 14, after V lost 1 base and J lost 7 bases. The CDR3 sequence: CASSLVAVMASGINEQFF. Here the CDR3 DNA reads TGTGCCAGCAGCTTAGTTGCCGTCATGGCTAGCGGGATTAATGAGCAGTTCTTC.

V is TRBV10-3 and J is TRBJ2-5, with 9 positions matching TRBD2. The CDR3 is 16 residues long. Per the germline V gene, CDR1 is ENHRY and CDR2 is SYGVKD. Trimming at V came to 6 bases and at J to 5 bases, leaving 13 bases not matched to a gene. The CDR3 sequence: CAISAGRAGGNETQYF. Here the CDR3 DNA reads TGTGCCATCAGCGCGGGCAGGGCGGGAGGGAATGAGACCCAGTACTTC.

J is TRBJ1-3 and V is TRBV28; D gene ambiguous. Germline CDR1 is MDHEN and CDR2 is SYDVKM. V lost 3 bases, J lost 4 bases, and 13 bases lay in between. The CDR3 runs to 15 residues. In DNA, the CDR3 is TGTGCCAGCAGTTTCGCGCAGGCAGGCGGAAACACCATATATTTT. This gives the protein CASSFAQAGGNTIYF.

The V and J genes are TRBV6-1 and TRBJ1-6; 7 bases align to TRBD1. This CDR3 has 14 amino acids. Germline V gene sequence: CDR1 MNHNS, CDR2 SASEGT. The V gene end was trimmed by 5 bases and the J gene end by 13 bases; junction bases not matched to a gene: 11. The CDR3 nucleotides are TGTGCCAGCAGTAAAGACAGGGTACGATCGCCCCTCCACTTT. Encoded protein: CASSKDRVRSPLHF.

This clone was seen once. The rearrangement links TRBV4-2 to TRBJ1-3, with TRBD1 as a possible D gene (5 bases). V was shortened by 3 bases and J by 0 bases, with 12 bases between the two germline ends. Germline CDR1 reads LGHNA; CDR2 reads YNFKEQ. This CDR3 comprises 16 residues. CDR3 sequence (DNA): TGTGCCAGCAGCCACTCCGGGACGAACTCTGGAAACACCATATATTTT. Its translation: CASSHSGTNSGNTIYF.

This chain's CDR3 is CAISEPGGSETQYF. The DNA of the CDR3 is TGTGCCATCAGTGAACCGGGAGGAAGCGAGACCCAGTACTTC. The V and J genes are TRBV10-3 and TRBJ2-5, with 7 bases aligning to TRBD2. The CDR3 is made up of 14 amino acids. V lost 3 bases and J lost 5; bases outside the gene matches: 6. CDR1 is ENHRY and CDR2 is SYGVKD in the germline V gene.

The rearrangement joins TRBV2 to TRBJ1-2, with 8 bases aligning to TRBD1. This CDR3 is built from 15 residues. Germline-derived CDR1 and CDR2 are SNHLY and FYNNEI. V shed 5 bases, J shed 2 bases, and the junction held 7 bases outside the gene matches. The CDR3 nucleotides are TGTGCCAGCAGTCTTGGACAGGGCGGCAACTATGGCTACACCTTC. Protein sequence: CASSLGQGGNYGYTF.

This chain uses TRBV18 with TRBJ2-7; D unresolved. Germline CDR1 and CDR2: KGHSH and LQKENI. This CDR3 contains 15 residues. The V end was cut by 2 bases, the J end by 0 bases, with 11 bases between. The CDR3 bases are TGTGCCAGCTCACCAAGCCAGCCCAGCTCCTACGAGCAGTACTTC. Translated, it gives CASSPSQPSSYEQYF.

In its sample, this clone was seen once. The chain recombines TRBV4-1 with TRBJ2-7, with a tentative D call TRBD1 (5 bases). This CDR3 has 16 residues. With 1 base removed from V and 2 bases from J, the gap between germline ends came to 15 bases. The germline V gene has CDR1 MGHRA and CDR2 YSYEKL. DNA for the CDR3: TGCGCCAGCAGCCAAGGTCTCGACAGCCTGGCCTACGAGCAGTACTTC. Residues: CASSQGLDSLAYEQYF.

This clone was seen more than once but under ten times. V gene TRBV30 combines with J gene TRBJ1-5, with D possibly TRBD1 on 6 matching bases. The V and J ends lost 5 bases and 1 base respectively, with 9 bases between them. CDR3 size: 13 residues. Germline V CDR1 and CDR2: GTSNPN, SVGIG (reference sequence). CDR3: CAWRTASNQPQHF. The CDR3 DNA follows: TGTGCCTGGCGGACAGCGAGCAATCAGCCCCAGCATTTT.